The T cell receptor beta chain described here comes from a study of blood T cell repertoires in COVID-19. Across the whole study: Material from acute and convalescent COVID-19 was sourced from the United States, Italy and Spain. The cDNA or gDNA used as material had been derived from T cells, B-cell-depleted T cells, or PBMCs.

Study processing details: Estimated nucleated cell counts came from reference gene primer amplification. Sequenced by immunoSEQ multiplex PCR; TCRdb stores in-frame clones only, minus some. V and J calls and clone size come straight from that table; D and trimming were deduced from the DNA. The top ten hold roughly 30% of the sample, which has 100,000 to 150,000 clones, around 86% seen once. V shed 1 base and J shed 5 bases, with 16 bases lying between them. Germline values: CDR1 LGHDT, CDR2 YNNKEL (reference sequence). The CDR3 runs to 16 residues. Sequenced material: peripheral blood. The receptor was isolated from a woman aged 80 or over with acute or convalescent COVID-19. The chain combines TRBV3-1 (or the pseudogene TRBV3-2) with TRBJ2-3; D perhaps matches TRBD1 (6 bases). As DNA, the CDR3 is TGTGCCAGCAGCCAAGCCCGTAGGACAGCAAAAGATACGCAGTATTTT. It translates to CASSQARRTAKDTQYF.